One sample yielded the 5 T cell receptor beta chains listed below, sequenced in a study of type 1 regulatory T cells. A single record per CDR3 protein comes from TCRdb applying MiXCR to the reads. The sample lists roughly 62,000 distinct CDR3 sequences, 62% occurring once. No antigen has been assigned to these receptors. The sequenced material came from cultured non-Tr1 T cells, either the whole culture or a sorted T cell fraction (not recorded which). Receptors were obtained from a human donor in good health.

This clonotype has a handful of counts. The rearrangement uses TRBV29-1 and TRBJ2-1; 9 positions match TRBD2. CDR3 length: 14 residues. The V and J ends lost 6 bases and 9 bases, in that order; junction bases with no gene match: 12. Germline V gene sequence: CDR1 SQVTM, CDR2 ANQGSEA. In DNA, the CDR3 is TGCAGCGTCACCGCCCGGCGGGAGGGTACTGAGCAGTTCTTC. It yields the protein CSVTARREGTEQFF.

The CDR3 sequence is CASSLVPSGSSEQYF. In nucleotides, the CDR3 is TGTGCCAGCAGCTTAGTCCCTAGCGGGAGCTCCGAGCAGTACTTC. The chain recombines TRBV11-2 with TRBJ2-7; 10 nucleotides match TRBD2. CDR3 length equals 15 residues. With 1 base clipped from V and 6 bases from J, the junction kept 6 bases outside the gene matches. The germline CDR1 and CDR2 sequences are SGHAT and FQNNGV.

This chain connects TRBV3-1 to TRBJ2-1; 7 positions match TRBD2. V lost 4 bases to trimming and J lost 7 bases; unmatched junction nucleotides: 7. The germline CDR1 and CDR2 sequences are LGHDT and YNNKEL (reference sequence). CDR3 size: 14 residues. CDR3 DNA: TGTGCCAGCAGCCTTGCGGGAGTTGGAAATGAGCAGTTCTTC. This sequence encodes CASSLAGVGNEQFF.

The rearrangement links TRBV3-1 to TRBJ2-5; 9 positions agree with TRBD1. The CDR3 runs 14 residues. Germline assignment: CDR1 LGHDT and CDR2 YNNKEL (reference sequence). J lost 5 bases, V lost 5 bases, and 6 bases had no gene match. The CDR3 is CASSWTGERETQYF. Here the CDR3 DNA reads TGTGCCAGCAGCTGGACAGGGGAAAGGGAGACCCAGTACTTC.

The chain has TRBV28 and TRBJ2-3, with TRBD2 matching 11 bases. V lost 4 bases to trimming and J lost 0 bases; unmatched junction nucleotides: 12. The CDR3 length is 19 residues. CDR1 and CDR2 (germline): MDHEN, SYDVKM. CDR3 protein: CASSSPVIAGGKSTDTQYF. Written as DNA, the CDR3 is TGTGCCAGCAGTTCTCCTGTGATAGCGGGAGGGAAAAGCACAGATACGCAGTATTTT.